These 15 T cell receptor beta chains were all obtained from the same sample, sequenced in a study of blood T cell repertoires in COVID-19. Here immunoSEQ multiplex PCR was the method, and the copy in TCRdb shows in-frame clones only, minus some. The data contain some 43,000 clones, roughly 87% of them singletons. Specimen: peripheral blood. Source of these receptors: a man aged 55 to 70 with active COVID-19.

V usage is TRBV7-3 and J usage is TRBJ1-2, with D unresolved. The CDR3 sequence is 13 residues long. Germline CDR1 and CDR2: SGHTA and FQGTGA. Trimming took off 1 base at V and 3 bases at J, with 6 bases between the two ends. The CDR3 sequence: CASSLRQDYGYTF. The CDR3 coding sequence is TGTGCCAGCAGCTTAAGGCAGGACTATGGCTACACCTTC.

The V and J genes are TRBV3-1 (or the pseudogene TRBV3-2) and TRBJ2-2; 10 nucleotides match TRBD1. Losses at the gene ends were 1 base for V and 6 bases for J; bases not matched to a gene: 5. CDR3 length: 16 residues. CDR1 LGHDT and CDR2 YNNKEL come from the germline V gene (reference sequence). The CDR3 DNA sequence: TGTGCCAGCAGCCAAGTAAGGGACAGGGGCTCCGGGGAGCTGTTTTTT. Amino acids: CASSQVRDRGSGELFF.

This clone has just a few counts. The CDR3 DNA is TGTGCCAGCAGTGAAAGGAGTCAGAGCTATGGCTACACCTTC. It is translated as CASSERSQSYGYTF. The genes are TRBV2 and TRBJ1-2; no definite D call. Deletions cut 2 bases from V and 4 bases from J, with 11 bases between. CDR3 length: 14 residues. CDR1 and CDR2 from the germline V gene are SNHLY and FYNNEI.

The rearrangement links TRBV28 to TRBJ2-5; 8 bases line up with TRBD2. The CDR3 runs 17 residues. The V and J ends lost 1 base and 5 bases, in that order; junction bases with no gene match: 12. In germline, CDR1 is MDHEN, CDR2 SYDVKM. The CDR3 DNA reads as TGTGCCAGCAGTTTATTAAATGGGCGGGGGGCGCAGGAGACCCAGTACTTC. This codes for CASSLLNGRGAQETQYF.

The chain uses TRBV2 and TRBJ2-5; D perhaps matches TRBD2 (7 bases). From germline, CDR1 is SNHLY and CDR2 FYNNEI. The CDR3 runs 15 residues. The germline V and J ends were trimmed by 7 bases and 1 base, with 16 bases remaining between them. The CDR3 is CASKLLGGGQETQYF. In DNA, the CDR3 is TGTGCCAGCAAACTCTTAGGGGGGGGCCAAGAGACCCAGTACTTC.

This clone was seen only a few times. V usage is TRBV4-2 and J usage is TRBJ2-1; 9 bases are shared with TRBD2. Germline V gives CDR1 LGHNA, CDR2 YNFKEQ. J lost 8 bases, V lost 0 bases, and 5 bases had no gene match. This CDR3 contains 15 residues. The CDR3 protein is CASSQEPAGGDEQFF. CDR3 nucleotides: TGTGCCAGCAGCCAAGAGCCAGCGGGAGGCGATGAGCAGTTCTTC.

This chain links TRBV19 with TRBJ1-5; perhaps TRBD1 as D (6 bases). Per the germline V gene, CDR1 is LNHDA and CDR2 is SQIVND (reference sequence). The CDR3 length is 14 residues. V lost 5 bases to trimming and J lost 7 bases, with 15 bases between them. CDR3 protein: CASSVQGPGQPQHF. CDR3 nucleotide sequence: TGTGCCAGTAGTGTACAGGGACCAGGGCAGCCCCAGCATTTT.

The chain uses TRBV5-1 and TRBJ2-3; 8 bases align to TRBD2. The CDR3 spans 18 residues. CDR1 is SGHRS, CDR2 YFSETQ, per germline. Trimming removed 1 base from V and 1 base from J; junction bases left unmatched: 11. CDR3 sequence reads: CASSLMRGRFPRTDTQYF. For the CDR3, the DNA is TGCGCCAGCAGCTTGATGCGCGGGAGGTTCCCCCGCACAGATACGCAGTATTTT.

This clone is categorized as medium-sized. This chain uses TRBV3-1 (or the pseudogene TRBV3-2) with TRBJ1-3; tentative D call: TRBD1 (6 bases). V lost 1 base to trimming and J lost 4 bases, with 14 bases between them. The CDR3 is 16 residues long. Looked up from germline, CDR1 is LGHDT and CDR2 is YNNKEL (reference sequence). The DNA for the CDR3 is TGTGCCAGCAGCCAAGTTTTCGGGACATCGGGAAACACCATATATTTT. This sequence encodes CASSQVFGTSGNTIYF.

The rearrangement uses TRBV5-8 and TRBJ2-7; 10 bases are shared with TRBD1. V lost 3 bases to trimming and J lost 1 base; unmatched junction nucleotides: 1. Germline lookup yields CDR1 SGHTS and CDR2 YDEGEE. The CDR3 runs 14 residues. This chain's CDR3 is CASSWGQGSYEQYF. In DNA form, the CDR3 reads TGTGCCAGCAGCTGGGGACAGGGGTCCTACGAGCAGTACTTC.

The chain links TRBV11-2 to TRBJ2-5; 7 bases fit TRBD1. The CDR3 extends over 13 amino acids. V lost 0 bases, J lost 5 bases, and 0 bases stayed unmatched. Germline assignment: CDR1 SGHAT and CDR2 FQNNGV. The CDR3 is CASSLDRGETQYF. Here the CDR3 DNA reads TGTGCCAGCAGCTTAGACAGGGGGGAGACCCAGTACTTC.

This chain joins TRBV7-9 and TRBJ2-5; a weak D match, TRBD2 (5 bases). CDR1 is SEHNR and CDR2 is FQNEAQ in the germline V gene (reference sequence). V lost 1 base and J 5 bases, leaving 17 bases between the germline ends. CDR3 length: 16 amino acids. The CDR3, as DNA: TGTGCCAGCAGCTTAGTTGCGGGTATTGAAAAGGAGACCCAGTACTTC. It yields the protein CASSLVAGIEKETQYF.

The chain combines TRBV4-3 with TRBJ1-2; tentative D call: TRBD1 (5 bases). This CDR3 contains 18 residues. Germline lookup yields CDR1 LGHNA and CDR2 YSLEER. The ends were cut back, 2 bases at V and 4 bases at J, with 23 bases in the middle. This CDR3 reads CASSQSIIGARAFYGYTF. CDR3 nucleotide sequence: TGCGCCAGCAGCCAATCAATTATTGGGGCCAGGGCCTTCTATGGCTACACCTTC.

This chain connects TRBV5-5 to TRBJ1-5; TRBD1 aligns across 7 bases. Germline loops: CDR1 SGHKS, CDR2 YYEKEE (reference sequence). There are 14 residues in the CDR3. With 4 bases clipped from V and 4 bases from J, the junction kept 5 bases outside the gene matches. Here the CDR3 DNA reads TGTGCCAGCAGCCTGGGACAGCGAAATCAGCCCCAGCATTTT. Amino acids: CASSLGQRNQPQHF.

The CDR3 spells CASSIGSPHNEQFF. As DNA, the CDR3 is TGTGCCAGTAGTATAGGGAGTCCTCACAATGAGCAGTTCTTC. This chain joins TRBV19 and TRBJ2-1; D remains ambiguous. From germline, CDR1 is LNHDA and CDR2 SQIVND (reference sequence). The V and J ends lost 1 base and 5 bases respectively, with 9 bases between them. CDR3 length: 14 amino acids.